A single sample gave rise to the 32 T cell receptor beta chains below, sequenced in a study of blood T cell repertoires in COVID-19. Produced via immunoSEQ multiplex PCR; TCRdb's table is partial and in-frame only. The table shows about 260,000 clones, with 75% to 90% occurring only once. The specimen was peripheral blood. Every receptor here comes from a woman between 70 and 85 years old with COVID-19, enrolled during active disease.

V usage is TRBV7-9 and J usage is TRBJ2-5; D is perhaps TRBD2 (6 bases). The CDR3 is made up of 17 amino acids. From germline, CDR1 is SEHNR and CDR2 FQNEAQ (reference sequence). The V and J ends lost 3 bases and 2 bases respectively, with 19 bases between them. This chain's CDR3 is CASSLLVASAYQETQYF. The CDR3 region has the DNA TGTGCCAGCAGCTTGCTGGTGGCTAGCGCATATCAAGAGACCCAGTACTTC.

The chain has TRBV29-1 and TRBJ1-2; no clear D gene. The length of the CDR3 is 12 residues. Germline CDR1 and CDR2: SQVTM and ANQGSEA. V lost 6 bases to trimming and J lost 3 bases, with 11 bases between them. The chain's CDR3 is CSVSRGDYGYTF. The CDR3 nucleotides are TGCAGCGTATCGCGCGGAGACTATGGCTACACCTTC.

CDR3 sequence (DNA): TGTGCCACCAGCAGAGACAGAATCCATCAGCCCCAGCATTTT. Its translation: CATSRDRIHQPQHF. The chain joins TRBV15 to TRBJ1-5, with D unresolved. Germline V CDR1 and CDR2: LNHNV, YYDKDF (reference sequence). The CDR3 is made up of 14 amino acids. Trimming left V 0 bases short and J 5 bases short, with 8 bases between.

V usage is TRBV29-1 and J usage is TRBJ2-5, with 7 positions matching TRBD1. V trimming: 6 bases; J trimming: 3 bases; junction bases outside the gene matches: 4. There are 12 residues in the CDR3. Germline CDR1 SQVTM, CDR2 ANQGSEA. The CDR3, as DNA: TGCAGCGTGGGGACAGAAAAAGAGACCCAGTACTTC. It specifies CSVGTEKETQYF.

The CDR3 DNA reads as TGTGCCAGCTCACCACGGACAGGGGAAGGCTACACCTTC. It specifies CASSPRTGEGYTF. The gene calls are TRBV18 and TRBJ1-2; 9 nucleotides line up with TRBD1. Germline lookup yields CDR1 KGHSH and CDR2 LQKENI. The CDR3 contains 13 residues. After removal of 1 base from V and 8 bases from J, the junction contained 2 bases not matched to a gene.

This rearrangement joins TRBV12-1 to TRBJ2-3; TRBD2, the D gene given by the table, was not confirmed from the DNA. TRBV12-1 is a recognized pseudogene. The CDR3 runs to 15 residues. Here the CDR3 DNA reads TGTGCCAGCAGAACCAAGAGCGGGAGGGCTTATACGCAGTATTTT. Translation gives CASRTKSGRAYTQYF.

In this sample, this clone turned up once. This sequence joins TRBV9 and TRBJ2-7, with D perhaps TRBD2 (7 bases). From germline, CDR1 is SGDLS and CDR2 YYNGEE. CDR3 length: 13 amino acids. Trimming removed 4 bases at V and 6 bases at J, with 14 bases between. In nucleotides, the CDR3 is TGTGCCAGCAGCCCCCGGGGGGCTGGCGAGCAGTACTTC. Translated: CASSPRGAGEQYF.

The chain is built from TRBV19 and TRBJ1-5; D uncertain. The CDR3 sequence is 14 residues long. Trimming pared 10 bases from V and 0 bases from J, leaving 13 bases between. Germline V gives CDR1 LNHDA, CDR2 SQIVND (reference sequence). DNA of the CDR3: TGTGCCACCTATAAGTACCTTAGCAATCAGCCCCAGCATTTT. Translating gives CATYKYLSNQPQHF.

Only a few counts were recorded for this clone. V gene TRBV12-3 or TRBV12-4 combines with J gene TRBJ1-1; tentative D call: TRBD1 (6 bases). The CDR3 length is 13 residues. The V end was cut by 6 bases, the J end by 5 bases, with 13 bases between. The CDR3 loop reads CASRWTVATEAFF. In DNA, the CDR3 is TGTGCCAGCAGATGGACAGTGGCGACTGAAGCTTTCTTT.

The chain combines TRBV6-5 with TRBJ2-7; 9 bases match TRBD1. CDR1 and CDR2 (germline): MNHEY, SVGAGI. The CDR3 has 13 amino acids. V shed 6 bases and J 6 bases; nucleotides not matched to a gene: 6. CDR3 in DNA: TGTGCCAGCAGCTCGGGACAGGGCACCGAGCAGTACTTC. Translated, it gives CASSSGQGTEQYF.

CDR3 DNA sequence: TGTGCCAGCAGCCTCGCTTATGCCGGGACAGGGGGCCGTCAGCCCCAGCATTTT. Translating it yields CASSLAYAGTGGRQPQHF. The genes are TRBV7-8 and TRBJ1-5; 12 bases map to TRBD1. CDR1 SGHVS and CDR2 FQNEAQ come from the germline V gene. The CDR3 sequence is 18 residues long. The V segment lost 5 bases and the J segment 6 bases; nucleotides outside the gene matches: 14.

This clone was detected once. The V gene is TRBV19, the J gene TRBJ1-5; TRBD1 might be the D (5 bases). Trimming cost V 6 bases and J 0 bases, with 15 bases left between them. The germline gives CDR1 LNHDA, CDR2 SQIVND (reference sequence). The CDR3 spans 16 residues. For the CDR3, the DNA is TGTGCCAGTAGAGGGACTAGTGATTATAGCAATCAGCCCCAGCATTTT. It is translated as CASRGTSDYSNQPQHF.

The chain employs TRBV5-1 and TRBJ2-7, with 10 bases aligning to TRBD2. The V gene end was trimmed by 3 bases and the J gene end by 5 bases; junction bases not matched to a gene: 8. The CDR3 extends over 15 amino acids. The V gene's germline CDR1 is SGHRS and CDR2 YFSETQ. The CDR3 coding sequence is TGCGCCAGCAGCTCCTTAGCGGGAGGTGTAGACGAGCAGTACTTC. Amino acid sequence: CASSSLAGGVDEQYF. Variable domain in full (rest from reference TRBV5-1 and TRBJ2-7): KAGVTQTPRYLIKTRGQQVTLSCSPISGHRSVSWYQQTPGQGLQFLFEYFSETQRNKGNFPGRFSGRQFSNSRSEMNVSTLELGDSALYLCASSSLAGGVDEQYFGPGTRLTVT.

The V gene is TRBV2, the J gene TRBJ2-5; the D gene is possibly TRBD2 (6 bases). Germline V CDR1 and CDR2: SNHLY, FYNNEI. V lost 9 bases to trimming and J lost 4 bases, with 12 bases between them. This CDR3 comprises 12 residues. CDR3 loop: CARETSRETQYF. In DNA, the CDR3 is TGTGCCAGAGAGACTAGTAGAGAGACCCAGTACTTC.

The chain links TRBV19 to TRBJ2-7; D might be TRBD1 (6 bases). Germline values: CDR1 LNHDA, CDR2 SQIVND (reference sequence). Deletions cut 4 bases from V and 3 bases from J, with 13 bases between. The length of the CDR3 is 14 residues. The CDR3 spells CASSRNRESYEQYF. The CDR3 nucleotides are TGTGCCAGTAGTAGAAACAGGGAAAGCTACGAGCAGTACTTC.

The rearrangement links TRBV28 to TRBJ1-5; 8 bases map to TRBD1. There are 18 residues in the CDR3. The V gene's germline CDR1 is MDHEN and CDR2 SYDVKM. The V gene end was trimmed by 4 bases and the J gene end by 0 bases; junction bases not matched to a gene: 11. The CDR3 region is CASSSVRGRGSSNQPQHF. CDR3 DNA sequence: TGTGCCAGCAGTTCTGTCAGGGGGCGCGGGTCTAGCAATCAGCCCCAGCATTTT. Full variable domain (missing parts from reference TRBV28 and TRBJ1-5): DVKVTQSSRYLVKRTGEKVFLECVQDMDHENMFWYRQDPGLGLRLIYFSYDVKMKEKGDIPEGYSVSREKKERFSLILESASTNQTSMYLCASSSVRGRGSSNQPQHFGDGTRLSIL.

This chain uses TRBV2 with TRBJ2-2, with 11 bases aligning to TRBD2. Trimming at V came to 7 bases and at J to 7 bases, leaving 17 bases not matched to a gene. Germline CDR1 reads SNHLY; CDR2 reads FYNNEI. This CDR3 spans 18 amino acids. In DNA form, the CDR3 reads TGTGCCAGCACCCCGAGGGGGACTAGCGGACACTTCGGCGGGGAGCTGTTTTTT. It specifies CASTPRGTSGHFGGELFF.

V is TRBV5-4 and J is TRBJ2-1; 8 bases match TRBD1. Trimming cost V 4 bases and J 2 bases; bases outside gene matches: 8. The CDR3 has 16 amino acids. CDR1 is SGHNT and CDR2 is YYREEE in the germline V gene (reference sequence). CDR3 DNA sequence: TGTGCCAGCAGCACCCGACAGGGGTTCGCCTACAATGAGCAGTTCTTC. Protein product: CASSTRQGFAYNEQFF.

The chain couples TRBV2 to TRBJ2-5; perhaps TRBD1 as D (5 bases). V shed 8 bases and J shed 7 bases, with 23 bases lying between them. CDR3 length: 15 residues. Germline V gene data show CDR1 as SNHLY and CDR2 as FYNNEI. CDR3 in DNA: TGTGCCAGCGGAGACTTACAGGAAACCCGAGGGACCCAGTACTTC. Protein sequence: CASGDLQETRGTQYF.

V gene TRBV5-4 combines with J gene TRBJ1-1; 9 nucleotides line up with TRBD1. V was pared by 2 bases and J by 4 bases, with 9 bases of the junction left unmatched. Germline CDR1 is SGHNT and CDR2 is YYREEE (reference sequence). CDR3 length: 16 amino acids. The CDR3 DNA follows: TGTGCCAGCAGCTTTTCTACAGGGGGCGCGAGCACTGAAGCTTTCTTT. Translation: CASSFSTGGASTEAFF.

This rearrangement joins TRBV6-5 to TRBJ2-7, with TRBD2 as a possible D gene (5 bases). V was cut by 6 bases and J by 2 bases, with 17 bases left in between. This CDR3 comprises 15 residues. CDR1 and CDR2 from the germline V gene are MNHEY and SVGAGI. The CDR3 loop reads CASSYGLAGAYEQYF. The CDR3 region has the DNA TGTGCCAGCAGCTACGGTCTAGCAGGAGCCTACGAGCAGTACTTC.

This sequence joins TRBV7-2 and TRBJ2-2, with D possibly TRBD1 on 5 matching bases. With 1 base removed from V and 0 bases from J, the gap between germline ends came to 9 bases. In germline, CDR1 is SGHTA, CDR2 FQGNSA. The CDR3 covers 16 residues. This CDR3 reads CASSLVRAPNTGELFF. Written as DNA, the CDR3 is TGTGCCAGCAGCTTAGTCAGGGCGCCGAACACCGGGGAGCTGTTTTTT.

The V gene is TRBV2, the J gene TRBJ1-5; the D is unclear. This CDR3 region has 12 residues. Between the trimmed V and J ends, which lost 7 bases and 1 base, there was a span of 5 bases. Germline values: CDR1 SNHLY, CDR2 FYNNEI. CDR3 in DNA: TGTGCCAGCAAGAGGAGCAATCAGCCCCAGCATTTT. It yields the protein CASKRSNQPQHF.

The gene calls are TRBV9 and TRBJ2-1; D perhaps matches TRBD2 (6 bases). V was cut by 4 bases and J by 0 bases, with 17 bases left in between. CDR1 SGDLS and CDR2 YYNGEE come from the germline V gene. The CDR3 totals 17 residues. CDR3 in amino acids: CASSLATGHSSYNEQFF. CDR3 DNA sequence: TGTGCCAGCAGCCTAGCGACTGGCCATAGCTCCTACAATGAGCAGTTCTTC.

The chain has TRBV19 and TRBJ2-7; 7 bases map to TRBD1. The length of the CDR3 is 16 residues. Per germline, CDR1 LNHDA and CDR2 SQIVND (reference sequence). V was clipped by 5 bases and J by 2 bases; unmatched bases: 12. The DNA of the CDR3 is TGTGCCAGTAGTGAAACCGGACAGGTGGTGGCCTACGAGCAGTACTTC. This codes for CASSETGQVVAYEQYF. Looking up the rest from reference TRBV19 and TRBJ2-7 gives the full variable domain: DGGITQSPKYLFRKEGQNVTLSCEQNLNHDAMYWYRQDPGQGLRLIYYSQIVNDFQKGDIAEGYSVSREKKESFPLTVTSAQKNPTAFYLCASSETGQVVAYEQYFGPGTRLTVT.

CDR3 region: CASSEASAIQYF. The CDR3 DNA reads as TGTGCCAGCAGTGAAGCTAGCGCCATACAGTACTTC. The genes are TRBV2 and TRBJ2-7; D might be TRBD2 (5 bases). Trimming shortened V by 0 bases and J by 10 bases, and 10 bases separated the two germline ends. Germline V lookup: CDR1 SNHLY, CDR2 FYNNEI. The CDR3 is 12 amino acids.

The J gene is TRBJ1-2, the V gene TRBV19; possibly TRBD1 for D (5 bases). With 5 bases removed from V and 7 bases from J, the gap between germline ends came to 20 bases. This CDR3 has 15 residues. Germline loops: CDR1 LNHDA, CDR2 SQIVND (reference sequence). DNA for the CDR3: TGTGCCAGTAGTTCAGACCCCGGGTGGGGCTCTGGCTACACCTTC. Residues: CASSSDPGWGSGYTF.

The chain is built from TRBV4-1 and TRBJ1-2; tentatively, D is TRBD1 (6 bases). The CDR3 spans 14 residues. Germline V gives CDR1 MGHRA, CDR2 YSYEKL. V was clipped by 5 bases and J by 5 bases, with 15 bases between them. CDR3 DNA sequence: TGCGCCAGCAGCTCGCAGACAGGCCTGTATGGCTACACCTTC. This codes for CASSSQTGLYGYTF.

CDR3 in DNA: TGTGCCAGCAGTTACTCGCCTAGCGGGAGAACCCTCTCCTACGAGCAGTACTTC. Protein product: CASSYSPSGRTLSYEQYF. The V call is TRBV6-2 or TRBV6-3, the J call TRBJ2-7, with TRBD2 identical over 10 bases. The germline gives CDR1 MNHEY, CDR2 SVGEGT. CDR3 length: 18 residues. V gave up 0 bases and J gave up 0 bases; unmatched junction bases: 8.

The V call is TRBV19, the J call TRBJ1-1; 7 nucleotides match TRBD1. The V gene's germline CDR1 is LNHDA and CDR2 SQIVND (reference sequence). After removal of 0 bases from V and 0 bases from J, the junction contained 7 bases not matched to a gene. The CDR3 length is 17 residues. This chain's CDR3 is CASSIEGGGVMNTEAFF. The CDR3 DNA reads TGTGCCAGTAGTATAGAAGGAGGGGGCGTCATGAACACTGAAGCTTTCTTT. Complete variable domain (other parts from reference TRBV19 and TRBJ1-1): DGGITQSPKYLFRKEGQNVTLSCEQNLNHDAMYWYRQDPGQGLRLIYYSQIVNDFQKGDIAEGYSVSREKKESFPLTVTSAQKNPTAFYLCASSIEGGGVMNTEAFFGQGTRLTVV.

The chain links TRBV2 to TRBJ2-5; D call uncertain. Germline assignment: CDR1 SNHLY and CDR2 FYNNEI. This CDR3 comprises 15 residues. The V gene lost 1 base and the J gene lost 1 base, with 10 bases spanning the gap. The CDR3 here is CASSEGRLLQETQYF. In DNA form, the CDR3 reads TGTGCCAGCAGTGAAGGCCGGTTACTCCAAGAGACCCAGTACTTC.

The J gene is TRBJ2-7, the V gene TRBV6-5; 7 nucleotides match TRBD1. Trimming took 6 bases from V and 3 from J; bases not matched to a gene: 5. Germline assignment: CDR1 MNHEY and CDR2 SVGAGI. This CDR3 comprises 13 residues. The CDR3 region has the DNA TGTGCCAGCAGAAGGGGGCAGGACTACGAGCAGTACTTC. Translating gives CASRRGQDYEQYF.